Listed below are T cell receptor beta chains from one sample, sequenced in a study of T-cell memory formation after mild COVID-19. Each CDR3 protein gets one entry after TCRdb re-called the 5' RACE reads with MiXCR. This sample has hundreds of thousands of distinct CDR3 sequences, with roughly 20% found just once. Sequencing used PBMCs or a T cell subset sorted from them (not recorded which). The origin of the receptors is an adult woman who had mild COVID-19 (a few samples of this study predate the infection). Cell type and time point are not known. The CDR3 runs from the conserved cysteine through the conserved F or W. The D gene is left open where the match is weak. Clone size, where shown, is once, few, many, or a class for clones that have expanded.

j_gene	abundance	v_gene	d_gene	CDR3aa	CDR3nt
TRBJ1-5	-	TRBV6-5	TRBD1	CASRLDRDGQPQHF	TGTGCCAGCAGATTGGACAGGGATGGACAGCCCCAGCATTTT
TRBJ2-5	-	TRBV2	TRBD2	CASRAGGGLETQYF	TGTGCCAGCCGAGCGGGAGGAGGGTTGGAGACCCAGTACTTC
TRBJ2-1	few	TRBV5-1	TRBD2	CASSLAPIGGVYNEQFF	TGCGCCAGCAGCTTGGCTCCCATTGGGGGGGTGTACAATGAGCAGTTCTTC
TRBJ2-7	-	TRBV27	TRBD1	CASSLGPGTGVYEQYF	TGTGCCAGCAGTTTGGGACCCGGGACAGGGGTCTACGAGCAGTACTTC
TRBJ1-1	few	TRBV7-3	TRBD1	CASSLGGTVNTEAFF	TGTGCCAGCAGCTTAGGTGGGACAGTTAACACTGAAGCTTTCTTT
TRBJ2-4	few	TRBV2	-	CASKGQIGKNIQYF	TGTGCCAGCAAGGGGCAAATTGGCAAAAACATTCAGTACTTC
TRBJ2-5	few	TRBV6-5	-	CASRAGTSKETQYF	TGTGCCAGCAGGGCCGGGACTTCTAAAGAGACCCAGTACTTC
TRBJ2-2	few	TRBV9	-	CASSPNSGELFF	TGTGCCAGCAGCCCAAACTCCGGGGAGCTGTTTTTT
TRBJ1-5	few	TRBV20-1	-	CSAREGQPNQPQHF	TGCAGTGCTAGAGAAGGACAGCCCAATCAGCCCCAGCATTTT
TRBJ1-2	-	TRBV28	-	CASSLWAGLLNYGYTF	TGTGCCAGCAGTTTATGGGCTGGTCTTTTGAACTATGGCTACACCTTC
TRBJ2-2	-	TRBV7-7	-	CDSSLGGIGTGELFF	TGTGATAGCAGCTTGGGCGGGATCGGCACCGGGGAGCTGTTTTTT
TRBJ2-1	few	TRBV6-2/TRBV6-3	TRBD2	CASCYKRDLNEQFF	TGTGCCAGCTGCTACAAGCGGGACTTGAATGAGCAGTTCTTC
TRBJ1-1	few	TRBV7-3	-	CASSLLRVNTEAFF	TGTGCCAGCAGCTTACTCAGGGTTAACACTGAAGCTTTCTTT
TRBJ1-3	-	TRBV9	-	CASSAQGRVTSGNTIYF	TGTGCCAGCAGCGCACAAGGCAGGGTAACCTCTGGAAACACCATATATTTT
TRBJ2-1	-	TRBV24-1	TRBD2	CATSPGLAGPHNEQFF	TGTGCCACCAGCCCCGGACTAGCGGGACCCCACAATGAGCAGTTCTTC
TRBJ2-1	-	TRBV30	-	CAWGATYNEQFF	TGTGCCTGGGGGGCCACCTACAATGAGCAGTTCTTC
TRBJ2-6	-	TRBV28	-	CASLGFSASSGANVLTF	TGTGCCAGTTTAGGATTTTCCGCGAGCTCTGGGGCCAACGTCCTGACTTTC
TRBJ1-3	-	TRBV6-6	-	CASVARDISGNTIYF	TGTGCCAGCGTTGCCAGGGACATCTCTGGAAACACCATATATTTT